The clone carrying this T cell receptor (beta chain) showed up just a few times. Its antigen is unknown. This specimen comes from a study of beta chain features in type 1 diabetes. The study, taken as a whole, reports: Small HLA sub-analyses could not settle whether HLA shapes TCRB rearrangement. The naive, central memory and Treg TCRB repertoires showed an apparent similarity that was greater among patients than among healthy donors. Diminished insertions and augmented deletions at VDJ junctions characterized type 1 diabetes patients. Researchers report that Type 1 diabetes patients had moderately but significantly shorter TCRB CDR3s across all four CD4+ subsets.

V shed 1 base and J shed 4 bases, with 13 bases lying between them. The CDR3 contains 16 residues. From germline, CDR1 is SGHTA and CDR2 FQGNSA. Investigators reverse transcribed all isolated RNA, so they sequenced expressed TCRB transcripts. Clones were read by immunoSEQ multiplex PCR, and TCRdb kept only the in-frame ones, dropping some. This table has about 300,000 clones, about 14% appearing once. Sequencing was done on a sample of naive CD4+ T cells from blood. This sequence originates from a woman younger than 35 with type 1 diabetes. The rearrangement links TRBV7-2 to TRBJ1-4; D gene ambiguous. The CDR3: CASSLGGYRGNEKLFF. In nucleotides, the CDR3 is TGTGCCAGCAGCTTAGGAGGTTACCGCGGTAATGAAAAACTGTTTTTT.